This T cell receptor (beta chain) was recorded in a study of T cell responses to AZD1222 COVID-19 vaccine. Study conclusions and caveats: Donors were mostly white British, more females; clonal diversity possibly underestimated. The repertoires were collected only after the peak T cell response. Per reports, nearly half of all spike-specific TCRs target regions that are unmutated in variants.

On this clone itself: Its antigen is not identified.

Clones were sequenced by immunoSEQ multiplex PCR, and TCRdb holds only the in-frame ones, with some missing. The sample lists around 110,000 clones, roughly 93% occurring once. This receptor was taken from an adult in good health. The sample here was peripheral blood, taken on day 0 of AZD1222 vaccination.

Here the CDR3 DNA reads TGTGCCAGCAGTTTATATCCTCCGCTGGGGACAGGGGGCGGAATGGACTATGGCTACACCTTC. Translating it yields CASSLYPPLGTGGGMDYGYTF. This chain links TRBV27 with TRBJ1-2; 12 bases align to TRBD1. The CDR3 runs to 21 residues. The V gene's germline CDR1 is MNHEY and CDR2 SMNVEV (reference sequence). Trimming removed 1 base from V and 3 bases from J; junction bases left unmatched: 18.